The 20 T cell receptor beta chains in this list originate from one sample, sequenced in a study of blood T cell repertoires in COVID-19. Assay used: immunoSEQ multiplex PCR; TCRdb lists only in-frame clones, some missing. The sample records 100,000 to 150,000 clones, over 75% being singletons. Sequenced: peripheral blood. These receptors were collected from a man in his fifties or sixties with active or convalescent COVID-19.

This chain links TRBV10-3 with TRBJ2-7; a possible D gene is TRBD1 (5 bases). Germline V CDR1 and CDR2: ENHRY, SYGVKD. The ends were cut back, 0 bases at V and 6 bases at J, with 12 bases in the middle. The CDR3 covers 14 residues. CDR3 DNA: TGTGCCATCAGTGAGTCGGGGCAGGCGCGCGAGCAGTACTTC. It yields the protein CAISESGQAREQYF.

The rearrangement joins TRBV5-4 to TRBJ2-7; the D gene is possibly TRBD2 (5 bases). The CDR3 length is 15 residues. Germline V gene lookup returns CDR1 SGHNT and CDR2 YYREEE (reference sequence). V shed 0 bases and J shed 2 bases, with 12 bases lying between them. The DNA of the CDR3 is TGTGCCAGCAGCTTGGACGGGGTAGGCCCCTACGAGCAGTACTTC. Its protein product is CASSLDGVGPYEQYF. The full variable domain, its missing parts supplied by reference TRBV5-4 and TRBJ2-7, is ETGVTQSPTHLIKTRGQQVTLRCSSQSGHNTVSWYQQALGQGPQFIFQYYREEENGRGNFPPRFSGLQFPNYSSELNVNALELDDSALYLCASSLDGVGPYEQYFGPGTRLTVT.

The chain carries TRBV7-2 and TRBJ2-4; D not resolved. Germline V gene lookup returns CDR1 SGHTA and CDR2 FQGNSA. This CDR3 has 14 residues. V was clipped by 3 bases and J by 7 bases, with 13 bases between them. The CDR3 nucleotides read TGTGCCAGCAGCTTGCGAGACGGAGCGAACATTCAGTACTTC. Protein sequence: CASSLRDGANIQYF.

This clone showed up just a few times. The chain is built from TRBV14 and TRBJ2-7; TRBD1 aligns across 10 bases. The CDR3 contains 15 residues. In germline, CDR1 is SGHDN, CDR2 FVKESK. V was clipped by 3 bases and J by 7 bases; unmatched bases: 9. CDR3 DNA: TGTGCCAGCAGCCACCTCCGGGACAGGGGAGGAGAGCAGTACTTC. Translated: CASSHLRDRGGEQYF.

The CDR3 loop is CASSLWSGIGNEQFF. The CDR3 coding sequence is TGTGCCAGCAGCCTATGGTCCGGGATTGGCAATGAGCAGTTCTTC. J is TRBJ2-1 and V is TRBV7-2, with TRBD2 as a possible D gene (5 bases). There are 15 residues in the CDR3. Germline CDR1 reads SGHTA; CDR2 reads FQGNSA. The V and J ends lost 5 bases and 6 bases respectively, with 17 bases between them. The full variable domain, rest sourced from reference TRBV7-2 and TRBJ2-1, is GAGVSQSPSNKVTEKGKDVELRCDPISGHTALYWYRQSLGQGLEFLIYFQGNSAPDKSGLPSDRFSAERTGGSVSTLTIQRTQQEDSAVYLCASSLWSGIGNEQFFGPGTRLTVL.

V usage is TRBV28 and J usage is TRBJ1-5; D is ambiguous. Germline V lookup: CDR1 MDHEN, CDR2 SYDVKM. The CDR3 covers 14 residues. The germline V and J ends were trimmed by 6 bases and 2 bases, with 11 bases remaining between them. In nucleotides, the CDR3 is TGTGCCAGCAGAAGGCCCGGGGGCAATCAGCCCCAGCATTTT. It codes for CASRRPGGNQPQHF.

This chain uses TRBV27 with TRBJ2-2; D is unresolved. V lost 5 bases to trimming and J lost 5 bases, with 6 bases between them. CDR1 and CDR2 from the germline V gene are MNHEY and SMNVEV (reference sequence). The CDR3 consists of 12 residues. DNA of the CDR3: TGTGCCAGCAGTCCCAGTACCGGGGAGCTGTTTTTT. Amino acids: CASSPSTGELFF.

The rearrangement joins TRBV5-1 to TRBJ2-7; 13 nucleotides align to TRBD2. Germline V gene data show CDR1 as SGHRS and CDR2 as YFSETQ. CDR3 length: 19 residues. V lost 4 bases to trimming and J lost 4 bases; unmatched junction nucleotides: 17. The CDR3 nucleotides are TGCGCCAGCAGCGCGGGGACTAGCGGGATGAGGGTATCCCCTTACGAGCAGTACTTC. Residues: CASSAGTSGMRVSPYEQYF.

The chain carries TRBV11-2 and TRBJ1-1, with D unresolved. V lost 1 base, J lost 4 bases, and 4 bases lay in between. Germline assignment: CDR1 SGHAT and CDR2 FQNNGV. This CDR3 is 12 amino acids long. Here the CDR3 reads CASSLAGTEAFF. The DNA of the CDR3 is TGTGCCAGCAGCTTAGCGGGCACTGAAGCTTTCTTT.

This chain links TRBV19 with TRBJ1-4; D is ambiguous. There are 14 residues in the CDR3. V lost 3 bases, J lost 5 bases, and 10 bases lay in between. Germline V CDR1 and CDR2: LNHDA, SQIVND (reference sequence). The CDR3 sequence is CASSIAGRNEKLFF. The CDR3 nucleotides are TGTGCCAGTAGTATTGCCGGGAGAAATGAAAAACTGTTTTTT.

As for this clone: This sample also contains other DNA sequences that code for the same CDR3. The chain employs TRBV5-6 and TRBJ2-7; weak D call: TRBD1 (5 bases). The CDR3 sequence is 12 residues long. The germline gives CDR1 SGHDT, CDR2 YYEEEE. V dropped 1 base and J dropped 3 bases, with 5 bases sitting between them. The CDR3 coding sequence is TGTGCCAGCAGCTTGCAGGGCTACGAGCAGTACTTC. Its protein is CASSLQGYEQYF.

The chain links TRBV4-1 to TRBJ2-7, with 9 nucleotides matching TRBD1. Germline lookup yields CDR1 MGHRA and CDR2 YSYEKL. The CDR3 is made up of 17 amino acids. V lost 3 bases and J lost 9; bases outside the gene matches: 18. The CDR3: CASSHPPAGQGSGGQYF. For the CDR3, the DNA is TGCGCCAGCAGCCACCCCCCGGCGGGACAGGGTTCGGGGGGGCAGTACTTC.

The chain combines TRBV9 with TRBJ2-3, with TRBD2 matching over 11 bases. The V segment lost 4 bases and the J segment 6 bases; nucleotides outside the gene matches: 13. Germline values: CDR1 SGDLS, CDR2 YYNGEE. CDR3 length: 17 amino acids. The CDR3: CASSPQLSGRGADTQYF. The CDR3 bases are TGTGCCAGCAGCCCGCAACTTAGCGGGAGGGGAGCGGATACGCAGTATTTT.

V usage is TRBV2 and J usage is TRBJ2-7, with D possibly matching TRBD2 (5 bases). Germline V gene data show CDR1 as SNHLY and CDR2 as FYNNEI. This CDR3 region has 13 residues. Deletions cut 4 bases from V and 6 bases from J, with 13 bases between. The CDR3 reads CASSGGTGIEQYF. The CDR3 DNA follows: TGTGCCAGCAGTGGCGGCACGGGGATCGAGCAGTACTTC.

This clone has only a few counts. The chain combines TRBV10-3 with TRBJ1-1; D not certain. Germline V gene lookup returns CDR1 ENHRY and CDR2 SYGVKD. This CDR3 region has 13 residues. Trimming stripped 6 bases from V and 3 bases from J, with 11 bases between. CDR3 loop: CAISFGSDTEAFF. The DNA of the CDR3 is TGTGCCATCAGCTTCGGGTCTGACACTGAAGCTTTCTTT.

The chain is built from TRBV19 and TRBJ2-2; the D is unclear. Trimming removed 7 bases from V and 7 bases from J, with 10 bases in between. Germline assignment: CDR1 LNHDA and CDR2 SQIVND (reference sequence). This CDR3 region has 12 residues. The CDR3 DNA reads TGTGCCAGTACCCCCCGTAACGGGGAGCTGTTTTTT. Protein sequence: CASTPRNGELFF.

This chain joins TRBV6-1 and TRBJ1-1; D is unclear. The CDR3 loop spans 14 amino acids. Trimming took 0 bases from V and 0 from J, leaving 5 bases between them. CDR1 is MNHNS and CDR2 is SASEGT in the germline V gene. The CDR3 reads CASSEAALNTEAFF. The CDR3 nucleotides read TGTGCCAGCAGTGAAGCTGCGCTGAACACTGAAGCTTTCTTT.

This clone appeared a single time. The gene calls are TRBV10-3 and TRBJ2-7, with a possible D match to TRBD2 (7 bases). Trimming removed 2 bases at V and 2 bases at J, with 13 bases between. CDR1 ENHRY and CDR2 SYGVKD come from the germline V gene. The CDR3 is made up of 15 amino acids. CDR3 in amino acids: CAISEGGGGPYEQYF. The CDR3 DNA sequence: TGTGCCATCAGTGAGGGGGGCGGGGGCCCCTACGAGCAGTACTTC.

Sample share makes this clone medium-sized. V usage is TRBV6-5 and J usage is TRBJ2-7, with TRBD2 matching over 13 bases. There are 16 residues in the CDR3. V shed 3 bases and J 6 bases; nucleotides not matched to a gene: 8. From germline, CDR1 is MNHEY and CDR2 SVGAGI. Here the CDR3 DNA reads TGTGCCAGCAGTTATTCCCCCGGACTAGCGGGAGTCGAGCAGTACTTC. Amino acid sequence: CASSYSPGLAGVEQYF.

The chain combines TRBV5-1 with TRBJ2-3, with D tentatively TRBD1 (6 bases). The germline V and J ends were trimmed by 5 bases and 1 base, with 11 bases remaining between them. Germline CDR1 and CDR2: SGHRS and YFSETQ. The CDR3 totals 14 residues. The DNA for the CDR3 is TGCGCCAGCAGTTCCGGACAGCGCACAGATACGCAGTATTTT. It translates to CASSSGQRTDTQYF.